This T cell receptor beta chain was retrieved from a study of blood T cell repertoires in COVID-19. Study as a whole: Some COVID-19 samples were acute and others convalescent; all came from the United States, Italy and Spain. In each case, the material was cDNA or gDNA derived from T cells, B-cell-depleted T cells, or PBMCs.

The authors' processing: Amplification of reference gene primers was used by the study to estimate nucleated cell counts. Data came from immunoSEQ multiplex PCR; TCRdb stores just in-frame clones and leaves some out. The V and J calls and clone size were taken over from that table, and D and trimming were inferred from the DNA. Of roughly 200,000 clones in the sample, around nine tenths were seen once. V shed 6 bases, J shed 2 bases, and the junction held 8 bases outside the gene matches. The CDR3 extends over 15 amino acids. Germline values: CDR1 MNHEY, CDR2 SMNVEV (reference sequence). The chain is built from TRBV27 and TRBJ2-3, with 7 bases identical to TRBD1. The sequencing input was peripheral blood. The sequence came from a man aged 50-60 years with acute or convalescent COVID-19. The CDR3, as DNA: TGTGCCAGCAGCTCCGGGACAGAGATCACAGATACGCAGTATTTT. It is translated as CASSSGTEITDTQYF.